Below are 7 T cell receptor beta chains sequenced from a single sample in a study of spatial heterogeneity in lung cancer. A single record per CDR3 protein comes from TCRdb applying MiXCR to the 5' RACE reads. This repertoire shows approximately 2,800 distinct CDR3 sequences, 3.5% to 4.5% found once; its top ten account for roughly a sixth. Findings of the study overall: Expanded alpha and beta TCR counts within tumors tracked tumor mutation counts.

Time point reported: sample taken at primary tumor resection. No cognate antigen is known for these TCRs. Sequencing was performed on lung tumor tissue, taken at surgery. Receptors were obtained from a female donor with early-stage non-small cell lung cancer.

Relative to its sample, this clonotype is medium-sized (0.01 to 0.1%). This rearrangement joins TRBV12-3 or TRBV12-4 to TRBJ1-5, with D perhaps matching TRBD1 (5 bases). CDR3 length: 14 residues. V gave up 4 bases and J gave up 5 bases, with 12 bases separating them. CDR3 sequence reads: CASSWGDADQPQHF. The CDR3 bases are TGTGCCAGCAGTTGGGGGGACGCGGATCAGCCCCAGCATTTT.

This clonotype appeared many times. V and J are TRBV20-1 and TRBJ2-4; 8 nucleotides match TRBD1. This CDR3 has 13 amino acids. CDR1 and CDR2 (germline): DFQATT, SNEGSKA (reference sequence). The V gene end was trimmed by 6 bases and the J gene end by 5 bases; junction bases not matched to a gene: 6. The CDR3 coding sequence is TGCAGTGCCTCTCAGGGGGCCCAAAACATTCAGTACTTC. This codes for CSASQGAQNIQYF.

This clonotype was seen repeatedly, ten times or more. A much larger clonotype is one base distant, so this may be a read error. The rearrangement joins TRBV6-2 or TRBV6-3 to TRBJ1-6, with 9 bases that match TRBD1. CDR1 MNHEY and CDR2 SVGEGT come from the germline V gene. V lost 2 bases, J lost 10 bases, and 9 bases stayed unmatched. CDR3 length equals 16 residues. CDR3 protein: CASSYDRGSSGSPLHF. In DNA, the CDR3 is TGTGCCAGCAGTTACGACAGGGGGAGTAGTGGATCACCCCTCCACTTT.

This clonotype is medium-sized in the sample. The chain carries TRBV15 and TRBJ2-7; the match to TRBD1 covers 11 bases. Germline CDR1 LNHNV, CDR2 YYDKDF (reference sequence). The CDR3 spans 14 residues. J gave up 2 bases and V 4 bases, and 1 base lay outside the gene matches. CDR3 in amino acids: CATSTGQGAYEQYF. Here the CDR3 DNA reads TGTGCCACCAGCACGGGACAGGGGGCCTACGAGCAGTACTTC.

This clonotype came up many times. The CDR3 reads CASSLGSDRGGNEQFF. The CDR3 DNA is TGTGCCAGCAGCTTAGGATCGGACAGGGGAGGCAATGAGCAGTTCTTC. V gene TRBV7-2 combines with J gene TRBJ2-1, with 9 bases identical to TRBD1. Germline CDR1 and CDR2: SGHTA and FQGNSA. The CDR3 is made up of 16 amino acids. V was clipped by 1 base and J by 6 bases; unmatched bases: 7. The full variable domain, its missing parts supplied by reference TRBV7-2 and TRBJ2-1, is GAGVSQSPSNKVTEKGKDVELRCDPISGHTALYWYRQSLGQGLEFLIYFQGNSAPDKSGLPSDRFSAERTGGSVSTLTIQRTQQEDSAVYLCASSLGSDRGGNEQFFGPGTRLTVL.

There are many counts of this clonotype. This chain connects TRBV3-1 to TRBJ1-2, with unresolved D. Germline CDR1 is LGHDT and CDR2 is YNNKEL (reference sequence). This CDR3 region has 13 residues. Trimming pared 0 bases from V and 4 bases from J, leaving 6 bases between. CDR3 bases: TGTGCCAGCAGCCAAGACGAAGGCTATGGCTACACCTTC. It yields the protein CASSQDEGYGYTF.

Concerning this clonotype itself: This may come from a read error, since a much larger clone is one base off. CDR3 nucleotides: TGTGCCAGCAGCCTAACGTTCAGGTCACCCCTCCACTTT. This sequence encodes CASSLTFRSPLHF. The rearrangement joins TRBV3-1 to TRBJ1-6; the D is unclear. The CDR3 contains 13 residues. CDR1 and CDR2 from the germline V gene are LGHDT and YNNKEL (reference sequence). V shed 4 bases and J shed 10 bases, with 11 bases lying between them.